The 24 T cell receptor beta chains in this list originate from one sample, sequenced in a study of T cell clusters in autoimmune cytopenias. Some 38,000 genome equivalents of blood DNA were amplified for TRB. TRB was amplified by touch-down multiplex PCR, primer pools A and B combined. From the multiplex PCR reads, TCRdb lists one entry per CDR3 protein and no DNA. This table holds some 5,400 distinct CDR3 sequences. These data were likewise used in another study, on T cell repertoires in aging, cancer and after chemotherapy.

The sequencing sample was made of peripheral blood. The receptor source for this set is a human donor in good health.

CDR3 residues: CASSQILAGGEGTDTQYF. The chain carries TRBV23-1 and TRBJ2-3; TCRdb's assignment of TRBD2 cannot be checked, as there is no DNA. TRBV23-1 is sorted into the ORF group, with uncertain function. CDR3 length: 18 residues.

V usage is TRBV11-1 and J usage is TRBJ2-1; the D call of TRBD2 rests on TCRdb alone, since no DNA is present to check it. Looked up from germline, CDR1 is SGHAT and CDR2 is FQDESV (reference sequence). The CDR3 is 18 amino acids. This chain's CDR3 is CASSPRLAGDRGSNEQFF. The complete variable domain, with remaining parts taken from reference TRBV11-1 and TRBJ2-1, reads EAEVAQSPRYKITEKSQAVAFWCDPISGHATLYWYRQILGQGPELLVQFQDESVVDDSQLPKDRFSAERLKGVDSTLKIQPAELGDSAMYLCASSPRLAGDRGSNEQFFGPGTRLTVL.

This clonotype is medium-sized by frequency. The chain carries TRBV7-6 and TRBJ1-3; TCRdb returns TRBD1, unconfirmable since there is no DNA. The CDR3 is 13 amino acids. The V gene's germline CDR1 is SGHVS and CDR2 FNYEAQ. CDR3 sequence: CASSYRAGNTIYF.

This clonotype is labeled medium-sized based on frequency. The chain recombines TRBV10-3 with TRBJ2-6; lacking DNA, the TRBD1 call made by TCRdb goes unchecked. There are 17 residues in the CDR3. Germline V gene lookup returns CDR1 ENHRY and CDR2 SYGVKD. CDR3 protein: CAISAGQAYTGANVLTF.

This chain uses TRBV28 with TRBJ2-3; TCRdb's D call, TRBD1, is unchecked because there is no DNA. The CDR3 spans 14 residues. The germline CDR1 and CDR2 sequences are MDHEN and SYDVKM. CDR3 sequence reads: CASSLQGNTDTQYF.

The chain uses TRBV4-1 and TRBJ1-5; no DNA is available, so the TRBD1 call from TCRdb remains unchecked. This CDR3 has 15 residues. Germline CDR1 MGHRA, CDR2 YSYEKL. The CDR3 region is CASSQDSAGNRPQHF.

The chain couples TRBV6-2 or TRBV6-3 to TRBJ1-1; TCRdb names TRBD1, which stays unverified in the absence of DNA. Germline V gives CDR1 MNHEY, CDR2 SVGEGT. The CDR3 consists of 15 residues. CDR3 in amino acids: CASSVRGGENTEAFF.

Frequency places this clonotype as medium-sized (0.01 to 0.1%). The CDR3 sequence is CASSVSGTGGGYTF. This chain uses TRBV27 with TRBJ1-2; TCRdb names TRBD1, which stays unverified in the absence of DNA. This CDR3 is built from 14 residues. In germline, CDR1 is MNHEY, CDR2 SMNVEV (reference sequence).

The rearrangement joins TRBV12-3 or TRBV12-4 to TRBJ1-6; TCRdb's assignment of TRBD1 cannot be checked, as there is no DNA. CDR3 length: 14 amino acids. CDR3 sequence: CASSDGQGYSPLHF.

Judged by frequency, this clonotype is medium-sized. The rearrangement links TRBV6-5 to TRBJ1-1; TCRdb's D gene call, TRBD1, goes unchecked for lack of DNA. CDR1 and CDR2 (germline): MNHEY, SVGAGI. This CDR3 comprises 16 residues. CDR3: CASKLAQGFVNTEAFF.

The rearrangement joins TRBV7-4 to TRBJ2-1; TCRdb designates TRBD2, a call that cannot be tested without DNA. The CDR3 is made up of 15 amino acids. Germline CDR1 reads SGHVT; CDR2 reads SQSDAQ. The chain's CDR3 is CASSSGLAGGVMQFF.

The V gene is TRBV5-1, the J gene TRBJ2-2; without DNA, the TCRdb call of TRBD2 cannot be checked. The CDR3 covers 16 residues. In germline, CDR1 is SGHRS, CDR2 YFSETQ. The CDR3 sequence is CASSLSPGVTAGELFF.

In terms of frequency, this clonotype is medium-sized. The rearrangement links TRBV19 to TRBJ2-7; TCRdb names TRBD2, which stays unverified in the absence of DNA. Germline V CDR1 and CDR2: LNHDA, SQIVND (reference sequence). The CDR3 contains 15 residues. This CDR3 is CASTTGTGSSYEQYF.

Considering frequency, this clonotype is medium-sized. The CDR3 protein is CASSYGVGNYGYTF. J is TRBJ1-2 and V is TRBV6-6. The CDR3 consists of 14 residues. CDR1 is MNHNY and CDR2 is SVGAGI in the germline V gene (reference sequence).

The rearrangement joins TRBV28 to TRBJ1-5; TCRdb's assignment of TRBD1 cannot be checked, as there is no DNA. The CDR3 is 17 amino acids. Germline CDR1 is MDHEN and CDR2 is SYDVKM. CDR3 residues: CASSLPLLVRSNQPQHF.

The chain is built from TRBV7-6 and TRBJ2-2. CDR3 length: 12 amino acids. CDR1 is SGHVS and CDR2 is FNYEAQ in the germline V gene. This chain's CDR3 is CASSWTTGELFF. The full variable domain, its missing parts supplied by reference TRBV7-6 and TRBJ2-2, is GAGVSQSPRYKVTKRGQDVALRCDPISGHVSLYWYRQALGQGPEFLTYFNYEAQQDKSGLPNDRFSAERPEGSISTLTIQRTEQRDSAMYRCASSWTTGELFFGEGSRLTVL.

The CDR3 here is CASSRRTPYSNQPQHF. The V call is TRBV27, the J call TRBJ1-5; there is no DNA to check the TCRdb D call of TRBD1. The CDR3 extends over 16 amino acids. CDR1 is MNHEY and CDR2 is SMNVEV in the germline V gene (reference sequence).

Judged by frequency, this clonotype is medium-sized. The chain links TRBV6-5 to TRBJ2-1; TCRdb reports TRBD2, a call that lacks DNA to check it against. Germline V CDR1 and CDR2: MNHEY, SVGAGI. The CDR3 extends over 17 amino acids. The CDR3 sequence: CASSYSRRGELTFEQFF.

In terms of frequency, this clonotype is medium-sized. CDR3 sequence: CASSLVGGGYEQYF. This sequence joins TRBV5-5 and TRBJ2-7; without DNA, the TCRdb call of TRBD2 cannot be checked. CDR1 SGHKS and CDR2 YYEKEE come from the germline V gene (reference sequence). CDR3 length equals 14 residues.

This clonotype shows up as medium-sized by frequency. J is TRBJ2-5 and V is TRBV5-6. CDR3 length equals 15 residues. Germline values: CDR1 SGHDT, CDR2 YYEEEE. CDR3 in amino acids: CASSPITGYQETQYF.

In terms of frequency, this clonotype is medium-sized. The rearrangement joins TRBV19 to TRBJ1-1; the D call of TRBD1 rests on TCRdb alone, since no DNA is present to check it. Per the germline V gene, CDR1 is LNHDA and CDR2 is SQIVND (reference sequence). The CDR3 is 15 amino acids. CDR3 amino acids: CAVSIAGGRGTEAFF.

Measured by frequency, this clonotype is medium-sized. The gene calls are TRBV19 and TRBJ2-1; lacking DNA, the TRBD2 call made by TCRdb goes unchecked. From germline, CDR1 is LNHDA and CDR2 SQIVND (reference sequence). CDR3 size: 17 residues. Here the CDR3 reads CASTGGAGEVEYNEQFF.

Measured by frequency, this clonotype is medium-sized. This chain joins TRBV29-1 and TRBJ2-5; TCRdb indicates TRBD2, and absent DNA this call remains unverified. The CDR3 loop spans 13 amino acids. Germline V CDR1 and CDR2: SQVTM, ANQGSEA. The CDR3 loop is CSAGLAGGETQYF.

This clonotype is medium-sized (0.01 to 0.1%) by frequency. The V gene is TRBV27, the J gene TRBJ1-5; TCRdb's assignment of TRBD1 cannot be checked, as there is no DNA. Per the germline V gene, CDR1 is MNHEY and CDR2 is SMNVEV (reference sequence). The CDR3 consists of 16 residues. CDR3 in amino acids: CASSSGQGRSNQPQHF.